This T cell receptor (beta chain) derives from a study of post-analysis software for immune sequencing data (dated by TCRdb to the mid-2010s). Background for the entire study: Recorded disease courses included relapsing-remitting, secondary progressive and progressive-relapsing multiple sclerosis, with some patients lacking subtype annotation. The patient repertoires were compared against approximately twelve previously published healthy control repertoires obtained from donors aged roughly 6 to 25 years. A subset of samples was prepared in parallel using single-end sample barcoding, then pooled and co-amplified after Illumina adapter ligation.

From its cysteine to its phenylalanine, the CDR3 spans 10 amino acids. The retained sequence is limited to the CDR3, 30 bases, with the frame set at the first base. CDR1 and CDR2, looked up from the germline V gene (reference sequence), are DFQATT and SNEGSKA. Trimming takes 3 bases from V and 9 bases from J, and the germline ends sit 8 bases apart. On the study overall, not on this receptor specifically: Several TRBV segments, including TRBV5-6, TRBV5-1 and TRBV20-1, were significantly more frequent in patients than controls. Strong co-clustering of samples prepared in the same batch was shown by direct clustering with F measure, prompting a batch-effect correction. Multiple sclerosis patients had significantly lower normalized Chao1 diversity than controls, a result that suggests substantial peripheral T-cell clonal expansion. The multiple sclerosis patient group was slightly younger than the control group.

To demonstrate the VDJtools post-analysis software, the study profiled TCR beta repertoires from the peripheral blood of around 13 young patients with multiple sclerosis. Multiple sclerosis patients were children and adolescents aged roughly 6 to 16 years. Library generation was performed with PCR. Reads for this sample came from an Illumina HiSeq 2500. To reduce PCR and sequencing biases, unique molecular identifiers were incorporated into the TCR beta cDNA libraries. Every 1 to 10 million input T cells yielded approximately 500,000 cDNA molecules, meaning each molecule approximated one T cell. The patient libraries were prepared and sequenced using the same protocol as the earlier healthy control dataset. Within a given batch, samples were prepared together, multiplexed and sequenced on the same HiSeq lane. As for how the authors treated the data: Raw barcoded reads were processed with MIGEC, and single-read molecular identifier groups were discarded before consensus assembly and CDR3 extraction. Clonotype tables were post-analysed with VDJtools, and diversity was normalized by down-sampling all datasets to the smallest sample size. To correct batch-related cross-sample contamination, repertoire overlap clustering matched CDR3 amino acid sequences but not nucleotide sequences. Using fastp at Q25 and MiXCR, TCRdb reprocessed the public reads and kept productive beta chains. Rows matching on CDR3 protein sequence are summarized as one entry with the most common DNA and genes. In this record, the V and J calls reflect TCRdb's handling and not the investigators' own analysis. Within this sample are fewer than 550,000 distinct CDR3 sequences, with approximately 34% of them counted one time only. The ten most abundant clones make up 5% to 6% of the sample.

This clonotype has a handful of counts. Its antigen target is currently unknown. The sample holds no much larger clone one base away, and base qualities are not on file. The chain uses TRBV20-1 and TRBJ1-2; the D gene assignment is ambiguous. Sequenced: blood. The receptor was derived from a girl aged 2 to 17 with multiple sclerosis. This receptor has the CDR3 CSASGSSYTF. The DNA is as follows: TGCAGTGCTAGTGGGTCCAGCTACACCTTC.